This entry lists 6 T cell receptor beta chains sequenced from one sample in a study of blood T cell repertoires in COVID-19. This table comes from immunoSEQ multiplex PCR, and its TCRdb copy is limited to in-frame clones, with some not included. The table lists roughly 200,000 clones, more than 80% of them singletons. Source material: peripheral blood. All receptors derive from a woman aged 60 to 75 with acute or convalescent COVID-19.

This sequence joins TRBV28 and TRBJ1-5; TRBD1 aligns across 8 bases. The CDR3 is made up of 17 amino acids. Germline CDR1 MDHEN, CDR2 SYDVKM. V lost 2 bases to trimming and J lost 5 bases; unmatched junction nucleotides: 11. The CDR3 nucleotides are TGTGCCAGCAGTTTACCTATCCAGGGGGCGTTCGATCAGCCCCAGCATTTT. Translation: CASSLPIQGAFDQPQHF.

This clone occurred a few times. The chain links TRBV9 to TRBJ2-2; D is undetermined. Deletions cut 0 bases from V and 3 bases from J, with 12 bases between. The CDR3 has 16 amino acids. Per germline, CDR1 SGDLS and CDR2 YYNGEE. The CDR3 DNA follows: TGTGCCAGCAGCGTAGGGTTAGCTCGAGACACCGGGGAGCTGTTTTTT. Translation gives CASSVGLARDTGELFF.

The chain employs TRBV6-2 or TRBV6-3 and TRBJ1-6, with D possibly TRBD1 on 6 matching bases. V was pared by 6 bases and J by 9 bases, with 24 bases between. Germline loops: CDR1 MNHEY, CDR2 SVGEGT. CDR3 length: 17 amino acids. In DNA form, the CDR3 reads TGTGCCAGCAGCACCGGTCGGACCGCAGGGGTCCGTTCACCCCTCCACTTT. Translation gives CASSTGRTAGVRSPLHF.

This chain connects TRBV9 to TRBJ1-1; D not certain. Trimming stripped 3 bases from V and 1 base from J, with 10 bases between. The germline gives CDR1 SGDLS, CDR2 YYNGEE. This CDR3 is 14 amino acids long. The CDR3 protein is CASSGSAENTEAFF. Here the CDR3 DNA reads TGTGCCAGCAGCGGAAGTGCAGAGAACACTGAAGCTTTCTTT.

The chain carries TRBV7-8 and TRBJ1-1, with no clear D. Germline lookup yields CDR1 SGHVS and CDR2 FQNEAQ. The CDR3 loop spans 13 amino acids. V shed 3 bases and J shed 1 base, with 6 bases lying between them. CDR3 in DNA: TGTGCCAGCAGCTTTCGGGGGAACACTGAAGCTTTCTTT. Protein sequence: CASSFRGNTEAFF.

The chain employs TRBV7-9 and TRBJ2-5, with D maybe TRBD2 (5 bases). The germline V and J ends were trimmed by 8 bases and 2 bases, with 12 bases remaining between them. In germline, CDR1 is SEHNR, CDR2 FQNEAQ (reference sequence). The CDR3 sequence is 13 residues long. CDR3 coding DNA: TGTGCCAGCGAGGGCCGTAAGCAAGAGACCCAGTACTTC. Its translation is CASEGRKQETQYF. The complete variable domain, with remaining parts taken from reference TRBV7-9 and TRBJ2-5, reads DTGVSQNPRHKITKRGQNVTFRCDPISEHNRLYWYRQTLGQGPEFLTYFQNEAQLEKSRLLSDRFSAERPKGSFSTLEIQRTEQGDSAMYLCASEGRKQETQYFGPGTRLLVL.